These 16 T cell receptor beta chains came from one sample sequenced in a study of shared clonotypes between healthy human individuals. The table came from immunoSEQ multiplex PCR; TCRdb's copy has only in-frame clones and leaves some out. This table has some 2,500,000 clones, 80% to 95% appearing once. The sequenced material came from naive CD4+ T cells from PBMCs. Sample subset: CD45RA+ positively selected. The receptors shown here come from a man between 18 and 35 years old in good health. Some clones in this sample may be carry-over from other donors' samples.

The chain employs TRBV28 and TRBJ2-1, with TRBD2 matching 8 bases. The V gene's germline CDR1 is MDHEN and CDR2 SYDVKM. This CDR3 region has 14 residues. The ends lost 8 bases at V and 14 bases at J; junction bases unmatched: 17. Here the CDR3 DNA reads TGTGCCAGCCGCGGAAGCGGGAGCTCCACAATGGAGTTCTTC. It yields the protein CASRGSGSSTMEFF.

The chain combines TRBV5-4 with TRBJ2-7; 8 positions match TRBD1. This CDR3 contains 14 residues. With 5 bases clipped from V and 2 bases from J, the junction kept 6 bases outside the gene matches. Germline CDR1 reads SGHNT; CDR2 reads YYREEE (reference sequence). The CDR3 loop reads CASSNGQGPYEQYF. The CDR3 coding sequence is TGTGCCAGCAGTAATGGACAGGGACCCTACGAGCAGTACTTC.

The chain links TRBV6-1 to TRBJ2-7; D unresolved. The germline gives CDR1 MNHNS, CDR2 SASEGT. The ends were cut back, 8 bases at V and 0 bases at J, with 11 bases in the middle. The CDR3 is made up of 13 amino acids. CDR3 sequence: CASLKTASYEQYF. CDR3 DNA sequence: TGTGCCAGCCTAAAAACGGCCTCCTACGAGCAGTACTTC.

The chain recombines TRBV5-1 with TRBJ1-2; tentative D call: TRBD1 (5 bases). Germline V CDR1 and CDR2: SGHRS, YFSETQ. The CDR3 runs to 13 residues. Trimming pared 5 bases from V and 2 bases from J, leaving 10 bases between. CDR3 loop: CASRMDTNYGYTF. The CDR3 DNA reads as TGCGCCAGCAGGATGGACACAAACTATGGCTACACCTTC.

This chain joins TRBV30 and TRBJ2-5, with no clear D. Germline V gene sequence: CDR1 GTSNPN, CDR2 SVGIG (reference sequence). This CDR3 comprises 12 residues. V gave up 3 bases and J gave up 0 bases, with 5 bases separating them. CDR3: CAWRRDQETQYF. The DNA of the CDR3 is TGTGCCTGGAGACGGGACCAAGAGACCCAGTACTTC.

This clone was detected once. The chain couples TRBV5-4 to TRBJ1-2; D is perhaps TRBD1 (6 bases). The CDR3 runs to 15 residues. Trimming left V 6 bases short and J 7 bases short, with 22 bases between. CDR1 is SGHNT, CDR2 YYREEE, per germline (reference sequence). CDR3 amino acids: CASNLWGAPGFGYTF. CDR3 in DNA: TGTGCCAGCAACCTGTGGGGGGCGCCCGGGTTTGGCTACACCTTC.

CDR3 in amino acids: CASSFRDRGREQYF. The CDR3 coding sequence is TGTGCCAGCAGCTTCCGGGACAGGGGGCGTGAGCAGTACTTC. The J gene is TRBJ2-7, the V gene TRBV28; 12 nucleotides match TRBD1. Trimming took 6 bases from V and 7 from J; bases not matched to a gene: 7. The germline V gene encodes CDR1 MDHEN and CDR2 SYDVKM. This CDR3 is built from 14 residues. Based on the CDR3 plus reference TRBV28 and TRBJ2-7, the full variable domain is DVKVTQSSRYLVKRTGEKVFLECVQDMDHENMFWYRQDPGLGLRLIYFSYDVKMKEKGDIPEGYSVSREKKERFSLILESASTNQTSMYLCASSFRDRGREQYFGPGTRLTVT.

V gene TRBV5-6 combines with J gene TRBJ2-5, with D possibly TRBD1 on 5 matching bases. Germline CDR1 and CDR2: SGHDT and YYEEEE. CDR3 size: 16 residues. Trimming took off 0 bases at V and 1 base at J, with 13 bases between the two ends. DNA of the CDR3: TGTGCCAGCAGCTTGGGGAAAGGACAACGCCAAGAGACCCAGTACTTC. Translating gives CASSLGKGQRQETQYF.

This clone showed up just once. CDR3 nucleotide sequence: TGTGCCAGCTCACAACAACAGGGAAGCACTGAAGCTTTCTTT. Its translation: CASSQQQGSTEAFF. The V and J genes are TRBV18 and TRBJ1-1; perhaps TRBD1 as D (6 bases). The CDR3 has 14 residues. V lost 4 bases and J lost 4, with 13 bases in between. Germline CDR1 KGHSH, CDR2 LQKENI. The full variable domain, in which reference TRBV18 and TRBJ1-1 provide the parts outside the CDR3, is NAGVMQNPRHLVRRRGQEARLRCSPMKGHSHVYWYRQLPEEGLKFMVYLQKENIIDESGMPKERFSAEFPKEGPSILRIQQVVRGDSAAYFCASSQQQGSTEAFFGQGTRLTVV.

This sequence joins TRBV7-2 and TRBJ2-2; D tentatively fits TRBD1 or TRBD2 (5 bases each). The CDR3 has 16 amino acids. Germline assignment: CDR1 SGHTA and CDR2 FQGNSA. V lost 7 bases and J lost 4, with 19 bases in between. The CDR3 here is CASKGWTGASTGELFF. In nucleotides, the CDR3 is TGTGCCAGCAAAGGGTGGACCGGGGCCTCCACCGGGGAGCTGTTTTTT.

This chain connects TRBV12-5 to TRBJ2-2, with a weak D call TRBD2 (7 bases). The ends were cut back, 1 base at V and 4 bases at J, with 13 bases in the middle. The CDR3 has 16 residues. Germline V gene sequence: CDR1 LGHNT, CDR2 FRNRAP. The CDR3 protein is CASGLAAGARTGELFF. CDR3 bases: TGTGCTAGTGGTTTGGCGGCGGGGGCGCGCACCGGGGAGCTGTTTTTT.

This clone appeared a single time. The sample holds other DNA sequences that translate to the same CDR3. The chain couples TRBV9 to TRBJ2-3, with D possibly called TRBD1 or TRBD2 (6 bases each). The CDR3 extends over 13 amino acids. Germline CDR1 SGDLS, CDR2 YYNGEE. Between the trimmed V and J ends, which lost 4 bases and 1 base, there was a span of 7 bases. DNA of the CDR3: TGTGCCAGCAGCAGGGGGGGCACAGATACGCAGTATTTT. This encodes CASSRGGTDTQYF.

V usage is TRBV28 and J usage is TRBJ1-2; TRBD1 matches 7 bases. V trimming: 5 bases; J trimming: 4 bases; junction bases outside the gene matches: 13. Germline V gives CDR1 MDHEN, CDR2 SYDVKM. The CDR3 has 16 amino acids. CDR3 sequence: CASSPKGTARIYGYTF. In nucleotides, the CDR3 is TGTGCCAGCAGTCCCAAAGGGACAGCTCGGATCTATGGCTACACCTTC.

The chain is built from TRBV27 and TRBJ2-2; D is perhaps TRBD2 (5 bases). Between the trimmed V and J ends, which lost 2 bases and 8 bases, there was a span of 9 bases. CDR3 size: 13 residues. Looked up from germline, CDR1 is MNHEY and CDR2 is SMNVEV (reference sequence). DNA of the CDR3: TGTGCCAGCAGTTTAAGGCGGGTAGGGGAGCTGTTTTTT. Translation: CASSLRRVGELFF.

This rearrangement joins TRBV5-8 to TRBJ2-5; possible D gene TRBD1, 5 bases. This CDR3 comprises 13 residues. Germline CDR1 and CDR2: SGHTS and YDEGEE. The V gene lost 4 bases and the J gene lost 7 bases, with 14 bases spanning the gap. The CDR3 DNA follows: TGTGCCAGCAGCGTCGCAGGGCTGGGGACCCAGTACTTC. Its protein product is CASSVAGLGTQYF.

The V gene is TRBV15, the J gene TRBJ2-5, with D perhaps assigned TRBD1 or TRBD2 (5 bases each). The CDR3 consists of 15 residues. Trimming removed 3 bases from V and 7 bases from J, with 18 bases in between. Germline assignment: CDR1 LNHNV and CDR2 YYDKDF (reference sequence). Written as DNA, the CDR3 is TGTGCCACCAGCAGGCGAGGCCCTTCGAGGGGGACCCAGTACTTC. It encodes CATSRRGPSRGTQYF.